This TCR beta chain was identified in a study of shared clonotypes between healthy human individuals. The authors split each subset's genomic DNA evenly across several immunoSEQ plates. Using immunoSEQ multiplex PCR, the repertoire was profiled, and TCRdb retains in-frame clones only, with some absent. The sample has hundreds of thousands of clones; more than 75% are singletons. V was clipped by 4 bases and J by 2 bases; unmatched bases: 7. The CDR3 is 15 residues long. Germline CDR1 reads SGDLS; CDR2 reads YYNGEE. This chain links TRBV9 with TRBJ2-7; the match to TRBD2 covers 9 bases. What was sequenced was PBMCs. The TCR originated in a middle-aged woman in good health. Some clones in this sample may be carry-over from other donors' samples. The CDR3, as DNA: TGTGCCAGCAGCCCCCATCTAGCGGGGACCTACGAGCAGTACTTC. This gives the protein CASSPHLAGTYEQYF.